This entry lists 11 T cell receptor beta chains sequenced from one sample in a study of T cells in Graves' hyperthyroidism and ophthalmopathy. There were TCR beta CDR3 regions amplified from RNA transcripts. The HTBI primer set was used in a first-round RT-PCR of the TCR CDR3. TCRdb re-derived calls from the multiplex PCR reads in MiXCR, one entry per CDR3 protein. The sample records about 640,000 distinct CDR3 sequences, approximately 15% being singletons. The material sequenced was blood. The receptor source for this set is a woman between 50 and 59 years old with Graves' ophthalmopathy.

This clonotype was counted at least ten times. J is TRBJ1-1 and V is TRBV2, with D possibly TRBD1 on 5 matching bases. Trimming took 6 bases from V and 0 from J, leaving 14 bases between them. The CDR3 runs 15 residues. Germline V lookup: CDR1 SNHLY, CDR2 FYNNEI. CDR3 sequence reads: CASSENEGLNTEAFF. The CDR3 nucleotides are TGTGCCAGCAGCGAAAATGAGGGGTTGAACACTGAAGCTTTCTTT.

In its sample, this clonotype was seen many times. The rearrangement joins TRBV9 to TRBJ1-1; a weak D match, TRBD1 (5 bases). This CDR3 contains 16 residues. V lost 4 bases to trimming and J lost 6 bases, with 22 bases between them. Germline CDR1 is SGDLS and CDR2 is YYNGEE. CDR3 nucleotide sequence: TGTGCCAGCAGCCGACTAAGACTTCTGCGGGGCGCTGAAGCTTTCTTT. Its translation is CASSRLRLLRGAEAFF.

The sample holds many counts of this clonotype. One junction end disagrees with the germline gene, perhaps due to a read error. This rearrangement joins TRBV7-7 to TRBJ2-7; tentatively, D is TRBD2 (5 bases). The CDR3 extends over 14 amino acids. Germline CDR1 SSHAT, CDR2 FNYEAQ (reference sequence). Written as DNA, the CDR3 is TGTGCTAGCAGCCATCCCCAAGGGAGCGACGAGCAGTACTTC. This encodes CASSHPQGSDEQYF.

This clonotype has a count of ten or more. V and J are TRBV15 and TRBJ2-3; D is unresolved. Germline V gene sequence: CDR1 LNHNV, CDR2 YYDKDF (reference sequence). The CDR3 length is 14 residues. The V end lost 0 bases, the J end lost 1 base, and 5 bases lay between the germline ends. The CDR3 DNA sequence: TGTGCCACCAGCAGAGATCAGGGCACAGATACGCAGTATTTT. It codes for CATSRDQGTDTQYF.

This clonotype showed up just a few times. This sequence joins TRBV24-1 and TRBJ1-2; D is unclear. CDR3 length equals 12 residues. Looked up from germline, CDR1 is KGHDR and CDR2 is SFDVKD. Trimming shortened V by 5 bases and J by 3 bases, and 6 bases separated the two germline ends. CDR3 nucleotide sequence: TGTGCCACCAGTGGTAGGGACTATGGCTACACCTTC. As protein: CATSGRDYGYTF.

The sample holds many counts of this clonotype. The J gene is TRBJ2-3, the V gene TRBV11-2; 8 positions agree with TRBD2. V lost 5 bases and J lost 6; bases outside the gene matches: 10. The CDR3 length is 15 residues. Germline lookup yields CDR1 SGHAT and CDR2 FQNNGV. CDR3 loop: CASSSRYGRADTQYF. The CDR3 DNA reads TGTGCCAGCAGCAGCCGTTACGGGAGGGCTGATACGCAGTATTTT.

This clonotype was recorded many times. J is TRBJ2-7 and V is TRBV28, with D uncertain. The V gene's germline CDR1 is MDHEN and CDR2 SYDVKM. The CDR3 runs 15 residues. V was shortened by 4 bases and J by 5 bases, with 18 bases between the two germline ends. The CDR3 sequence: CASSSSFWSGDEQYF. The CDR3 DNA is TGTGCCAGCAGTTCTAGTTTTTGGTCTGGGGACGAGCAGTACTTC.

This clonotype occurred many times. The chain is built from TRBV12-3 or TRBV12-4 and TRBJ2-2; no clear D. V was cut by 1 base and J by 1 base, with 7 bases left in between. The CDR3 is 15 residues long. Written as DNA, the CDR3 is TGTGCCAGCAGTTTAGGGCAGCGGAACACCGGGGAGCTGTTTTTT. As protein: CASSLGQRNTGELFF.

There are many counts of this clonotype. The chain links TRBV2 to TRBJ2-7; the D is unclear. V lost 1 base and J lost 0, with 10 bases in between. CDR3 length: 15 residues. Germline V gene data show CDR1 as SNHLY and CDR2 as FYNNEI. In DNA form, the CDR3 reads TGTGCCAGCAGTGAAGTACTATCTCTCTCCTACGAGCAGTACTTC. It is translated as CASSEVLSLSYEQYF.

This clonotype occurred many times. This chain connects TRBV11-2 to TRBJ2-5; D call uncertain. CDR3 length: 12 amino acids. V lost 1 base and J lost 5, with 5 bases in between. Germline CDR1 is SGHAT and CDR2 is FQNNGV. The CDR3 bases are TGTGCCAGCAGCTTAGGCGCCGAGACCCAGTACTTC. Protein product: CASSLGAETQYF.

This clonotype occurred many times. The chain carries TRBV20-1 and TRBJ2-7; 9 bases are a match to TRBD1. J lost 4 bases, V lost 5 bases, and 12 bases had no gene match. Germline values: CDR1 DFQATT, CDR2 SNEGSKA (reference sequence). The CDR3 covers 15 residues. This CDR3 is CSALFTGGNTYEQYF. CDR3 DNA: TGCAGTGCTCTCTTCACAGGGGGCAACACGTACGAGCAGTACTTC.